Described below is a single TCR beta chain sequence and its context. The antigen is undetermined. The entry originates in a study of regulatory dendritic cells for organ transplantation. Whole-study findings and limits: Memory CD8+ T cells were the most oligoclonal; naive cells were highly diverse.

Profiled with immunoSEQ multiplex PCR; TCRdb holds only in-frame clones, not every one. This table has roughly 27,000 clones, over 75% appearing once. Memory T cells were CD45RO+, naive were CD45RA+, sorted by FACS. V lost 2 bases and J 5 bases, leaving 4 bases between the germline ends. Looked up from germline, CDR1 is SGHTA and CDR2 is FQGNSA. The CDR3 sequence is 11 residues long. This receptor was identified in a human donor in good health. The chain couples TRBV7-2 to TRBJ2-7, with D uncertain. Source material: memory CD4+ T cells from blood. Regarding subset: CD45RO+ memory T cells. In nucleotides, the CDR3 is TGTGCCAGCAGCTTAAATCACGAGCAGTACTTC. It specifies CASSLNHEQYF.